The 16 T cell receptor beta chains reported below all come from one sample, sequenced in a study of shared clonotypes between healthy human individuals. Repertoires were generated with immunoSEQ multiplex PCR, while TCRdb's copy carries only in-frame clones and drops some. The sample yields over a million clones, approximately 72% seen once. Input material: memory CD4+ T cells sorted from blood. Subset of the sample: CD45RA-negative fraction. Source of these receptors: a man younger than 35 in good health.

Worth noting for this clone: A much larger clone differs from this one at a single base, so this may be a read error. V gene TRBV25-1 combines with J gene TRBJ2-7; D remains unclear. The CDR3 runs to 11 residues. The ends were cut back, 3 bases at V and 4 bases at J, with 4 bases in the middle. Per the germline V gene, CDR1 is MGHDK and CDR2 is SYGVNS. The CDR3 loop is CASSDGYEQYF. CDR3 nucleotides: TGTGCCAGCAGTGACGGGTACGAGCAGTACTTC.

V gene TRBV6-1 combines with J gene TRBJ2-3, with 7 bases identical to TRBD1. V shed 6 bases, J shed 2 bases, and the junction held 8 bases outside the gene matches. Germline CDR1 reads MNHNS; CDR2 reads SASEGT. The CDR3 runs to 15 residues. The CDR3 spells CASRRQGTYTDTQYF. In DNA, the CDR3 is TGTGCCAGCAGGAGACAGGGAACTTACACAGATACGCAGTATTTT.

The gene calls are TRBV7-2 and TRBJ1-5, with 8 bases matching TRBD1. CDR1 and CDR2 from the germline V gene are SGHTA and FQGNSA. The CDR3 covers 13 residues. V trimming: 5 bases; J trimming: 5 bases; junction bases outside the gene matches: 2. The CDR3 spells CASSPTGDQPQHF. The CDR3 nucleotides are TGTGCCAGCAGCCCGACAGGGGATCAGCCCCAGCATTTT.

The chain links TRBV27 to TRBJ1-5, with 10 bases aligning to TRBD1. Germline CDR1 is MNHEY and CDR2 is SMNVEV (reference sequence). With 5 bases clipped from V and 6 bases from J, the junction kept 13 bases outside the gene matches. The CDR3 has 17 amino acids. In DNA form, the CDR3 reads TGTGCCAGCAGTCCATCGACAGGGGGCCGGAGGGGTCAGCCCCAGCATTTT. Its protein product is CASSPSTGGRRGQPQHF.

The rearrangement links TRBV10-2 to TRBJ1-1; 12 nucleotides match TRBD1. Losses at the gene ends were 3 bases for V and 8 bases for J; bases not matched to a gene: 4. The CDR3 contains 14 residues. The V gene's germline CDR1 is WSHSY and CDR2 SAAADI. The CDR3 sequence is CASSDQGQGAEAFF. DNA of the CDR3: TGCGCCAGCAGTGACCAGGGACAGGGGGCCGAAGCTTTCTTT.

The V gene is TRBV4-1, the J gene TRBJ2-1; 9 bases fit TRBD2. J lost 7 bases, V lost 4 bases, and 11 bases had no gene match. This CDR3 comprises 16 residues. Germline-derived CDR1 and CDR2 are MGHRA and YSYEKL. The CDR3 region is CASSRAVAGGPNEQFF. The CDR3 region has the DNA TGCGCCAGCAGCCGGGCTGTTGCGGGAGGGCCAAATGAGCAGTTCTTC.

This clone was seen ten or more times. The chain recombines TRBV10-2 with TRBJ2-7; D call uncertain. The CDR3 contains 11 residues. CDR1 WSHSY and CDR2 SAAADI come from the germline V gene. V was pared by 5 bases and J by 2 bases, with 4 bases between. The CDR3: CASSPTYEQYF. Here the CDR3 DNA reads TGCGCCAGCAGTCCGACCTACGAGCAGTACTTC.

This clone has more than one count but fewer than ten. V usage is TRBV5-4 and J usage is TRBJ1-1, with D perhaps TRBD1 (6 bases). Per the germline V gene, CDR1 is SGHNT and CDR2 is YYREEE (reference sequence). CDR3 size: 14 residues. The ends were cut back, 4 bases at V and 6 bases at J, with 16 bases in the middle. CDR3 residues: CASSQQGSRAEAFF. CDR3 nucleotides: TGTGCCAGCAGCCAACAGGGAAGTCGCGCTGAAGCTTTCTTT.

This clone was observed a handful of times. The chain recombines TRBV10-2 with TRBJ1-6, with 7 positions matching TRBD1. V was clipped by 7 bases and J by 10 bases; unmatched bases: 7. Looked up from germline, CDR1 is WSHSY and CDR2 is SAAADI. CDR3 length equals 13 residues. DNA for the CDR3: TGCGCCAGCACCACAGGGGTTCGATCACCCCTCCACTTT. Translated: CASTTGVRSPLHF.

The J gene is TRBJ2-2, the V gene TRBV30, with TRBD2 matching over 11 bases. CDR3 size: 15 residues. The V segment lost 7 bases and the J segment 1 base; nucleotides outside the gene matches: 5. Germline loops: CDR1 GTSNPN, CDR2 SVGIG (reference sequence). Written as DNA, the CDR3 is TGTGCCTACACTAGCGGGGGCCTGAACACCGGGGAGCTGTTTTTT. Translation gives CAYTSGGLNTGELFF.

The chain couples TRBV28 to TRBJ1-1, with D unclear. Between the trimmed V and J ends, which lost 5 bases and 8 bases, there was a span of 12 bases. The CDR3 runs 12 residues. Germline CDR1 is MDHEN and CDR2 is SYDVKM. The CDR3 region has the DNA TGTGCCAGCAGTCCACGCGGACGGGAAGCTTTCTTT. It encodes CASSPRGREAFF.

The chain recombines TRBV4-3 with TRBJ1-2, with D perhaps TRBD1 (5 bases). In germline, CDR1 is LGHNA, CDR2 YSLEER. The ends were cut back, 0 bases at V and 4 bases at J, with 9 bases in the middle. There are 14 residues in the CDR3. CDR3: CASSQDGAVYGYTF. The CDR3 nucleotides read TGCGCCAGCAGCCAAGATGGGGCAGTCTATGGCTACACCTTC.

CDR3 residues: CASSSKPGLAGNEQFF. The CDR3, as DNA: TGTGCCAGCAGCTCTAAGCCGGGACTAGCGGGCAATGAGCAGTTCTTC. The rearrangement uses TRBV7-2 and TRBJ2-1; 12 bases agree with TRBD2. The CDR3 consists of 16 residues. Looked up from germline, CDR1 is SGHTA and CDR2 is FQGNSA. After removal of 4 bases from V and 6 bases from J, the junction contained 7 bases not matched to a gene.

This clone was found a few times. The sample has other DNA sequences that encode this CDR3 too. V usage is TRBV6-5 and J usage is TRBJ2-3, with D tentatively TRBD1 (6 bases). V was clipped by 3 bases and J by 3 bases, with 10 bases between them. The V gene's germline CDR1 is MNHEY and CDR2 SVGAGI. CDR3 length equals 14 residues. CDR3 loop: CASSYKQGTDTQYF. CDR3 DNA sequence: TGTGCCAGCAGTTATAAACAGGGAACAGATACGCAGTATTTT.

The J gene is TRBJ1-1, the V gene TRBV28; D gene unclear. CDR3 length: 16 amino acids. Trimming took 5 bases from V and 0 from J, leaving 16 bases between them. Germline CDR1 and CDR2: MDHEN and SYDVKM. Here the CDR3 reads CASSKDLAVLNTEAFF. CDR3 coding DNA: TGTGCCAGCAGTAAGGACCTGGCAGTCTTGAACACTGAAGCTTTCTTT. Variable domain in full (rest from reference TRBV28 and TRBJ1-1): DVKVTQSSRYLVKRTGEKVFLECVQDMDHENMFWYRQDPGLGLRLIYFSYDVKMKEKGDIPEGYSVSREKKERFSLILESASTNQTSMYLCASSKDLAVLNTEAFFGQGTRLTVV.

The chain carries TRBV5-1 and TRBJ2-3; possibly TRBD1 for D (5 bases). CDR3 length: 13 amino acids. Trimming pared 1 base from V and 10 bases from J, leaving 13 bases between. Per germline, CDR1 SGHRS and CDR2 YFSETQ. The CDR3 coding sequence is TGCGCCAGCAGCTTGTTACAGGAAGGGGCGCAGTATTTT. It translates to CASSLLQEGAQYF.